A single TCR beta chain is shown here with its context. This sample is drawn from a study of blood T cell repertoires in COVID-19. The CDR3 contains 16 residues. Per the germline V gene, CDR1 is GTSNPN and CDR2 is SVGIG (reference sequence). Trimming pared 0 bases from V and 0 bases from J, leaving 11 bases between. Profiling relied on immunoSEQ multiplex PCR, and the TCRdb table lists in-frame clones only, not all of them. The sample includes more than 110,000 clones, around 80% seen only once; the top ten take approximately 6%. The gene calls are TRBV30 and TRBJ2-2; D possibly corresponds to TRBD1 (5 bases). This receptor was identified in a woman between 50 and 59 years old who had recovered from COVID-19. Sample: PBMCs or T cells enriched from blood (not recorded which). CDR3 in DNA: TGTGCCTGGAGTGTACTTCGACAGCCGAACACCGGGGAGCTGTTTTTT. This gives the protein CAWSVLRQPNTGELFF.